Shown below are 32 T cell receptor beta chains from a single sample sequenced in a study of patients and donors after allogeneic stem cell transplantation. Each CDR3 protein gets one entry after TCRdb re-called the RT-PCR reads with MiXCR. The sample shows 87,000 or so distinct CDR3 sequences, 4% to 5% of them seen only once. Sequenced sample: blood, either unsorted or a sorted T cell fraction (not recorded which). The receptors were sampled from a human donor who was either an allogeneic HSCT recipient or a stem cell or donor lymphocyte infusion donor (not recorded which). It is not recorded whose cells these are; they may come from a transplant donor.

The V call is TRBV20-1, the J call TRBJ2-6; D is possibly TRBD2 (7 bases). V was shortened by 5 bases and J by 4 bases, with 15 bases between the two germline ends. Germline V gene sequence: CDR1 DFQATT, CDR2 SNEGSKA (reference sequence). This CDR3 is 15 amino acids long. The CDR3 region has the DNA TGCAGTGCTCCTAAGGGGGGGTACGGGGCCAACGTCCTGACTTTC. Amino acids: CSAPKGGYGANVLTF.

This clonotype was counted a few times. The gene calls are TRBV19 and TRBJ2-7, with 8 bases identical to TRBD2. Germline V gene sequence: CDR1 LNHDA, CDR2 SQIVND (reference sequence). With V trimmed by 3 bases and J by 1 base, 8 bases remained unmatched. The CDR3 is 16 residues long. The CDR3 is CASSITQAGESYEQYF. In DNA, the CDR3 is TGTGCCAGTAGTATCACACAAGCGGGGGAATCCTACGAGCAGTACTTC.

This clonotype was seen repeatedly, ten times or more. This chain links TRBV4-1 with TRBJ2-3; D gene ambiguous. Germline V gene data show CDR1 as MGHRA and CDR2 as YSYEKL. Trimming removed 2 bases from V and 5 bases from J, with 11 bases in between. This CDR3 is built from 14 residues. CDR3: CASSQKELGDTQYF. The CDR3 DNA reads TGCGCCAGCAGCCAAAAGGAGCTTGGAGATACGCAGTATTTT.

This clonotype was counted at least ten times. The chain is built from TRBV12-3 or TRBV12-4 and TRBJ1-6, with TRBD1 matching over 7 bases. Trimming cost V 5 bases and J 9 bases; bases outside gene matches: 10. The CDR3 has 15 residues. The CDR3 region is CASSPQTGSISPLHF. The CDR3 coding sequence is TGTGCCAGCAGTCCACAGACAGGGTCGATTTCACCCCTCCACTTT.

This clonotype was detected ten times or more. V usage is TRBV6-1 and J usage is TRBJ1-6; no clear D. The CDR3 runs to 15 residues. Germline lookup yields CDR1 MNHNS and CDR2 SASEGT. V was trimmed by 6 bases and J by 0 bases, leaving 9 bases between them. CDR3 loop: CASRPPRSYNSPLHF. CDR3 coding DNA: TGTGCCAGCAGACCCCCCCGCTCCTATAATTCACCCCTCCACTTT.

This clonotype was seen a handful of times. V usage is TRBV28 and J usage is TRBJ2-7, with a weak D call TRBD1 (5 bases). The CDR3 is 14 residues long. The ends were cut back, 6 bases at V and 3 bases at J, with 15 bases in the middle. Germline values: CDR1 MDHEN, CDR2 SYDVKM. The CDR3 DNA reads as TGTGCCAGCAGCGGGCAGGGTAGTATCTACGAGCAGTACTTC. Its protein is CASSGQGSIYEQYF.

V is TRBV28 and J is TRBJ1-2; D unclear. The germline V and J ends were trimmed by 8 bases and 8 bases, with 21 bases remaining between them. The CDR3 has 14 amino acids. From germline, CDR1 is MDHEN and CDR2 SYDVKM. CDR3 region: CASSDMGRAGGYTF. CDR3 nucleotide sequence: TGTGCCAGCTCCGACATGGGGAGGGCCGGCGGCTACACCTTC.

This clonotype was observed many times. V is TRBV12-3 or TRBV12-4 and J is TRBJ1-1; TRBD1 might be the D (5 bases). Trimming left V 6 bases short and J 0 bases short, with 20 bases between. This CDR3 is 17 amino acids long. The CDR3 nucleotides read TGTGCCAGCAGCACTCAGCGAGCGACAGATATGAACACTGAAGCTTTCTTT. Translating gives CASSTQRATDMNTEAFF.

This clonotype was detected many times. The chain is built from TRBV10-3 and TRBJ2-1; TRBD2 aligns across 8 bases. The CDR3 has 13 residues. Unmatched junction bases numbered 3, after V lost 6 bases and J lost 5 bases. Germline CDR1 reads ENHRY; CDR2 reads SYGVKD. CDR3 loop: CAIRGSGNNEQFF. CDR3 DNA: TGTGCCATCAGGGGTAGCGGGAACAATGAGCAGTTCTTC.

This clonotype was recorded at least ten times. CDR3 region: CASGLQGNSGANVLTF. The CDR3 DNA reads as TGTGCCAGCGGGTTACAGGGTAACTCTGGGGCCAACGTCCTGACTTTC. The chain employs TRBV3-1 and TRBJ2-6; weak D call: TRBD1 (6 bases). Germline V gene sequence: CDR1 LGHDT, CDR2 YNNKEL (reference sequence). The CDR3 spans 16 residues. Deletions cut 8 bases from V and 0 bases from J, with 14 bases between.

This clonotype was seen repeatedly, ten times or more. The CDR3 protein is CASSIYRGLGYGYTF. The CDR3, as DNA: TGTGCCAGCAGTATTTACAGGGGGTTAGGCTATGGCTACACCTTC. The V and J genes are TRBV27 and TRBJ1-2; 8 positions agree with TRBD1. There are 15 residues in the CDR3. The germline gives CDR1 MNHEY, CDR2 SMNVEV (reference sequence). V was clipped by 5 bases and J by 4 bases; unmatched bases: 9.

There are many counts of this clonotype. The chain joins TRBV5-1 to TRBJ2-3, with D possibly matching TRBD2 (6 bases). Trimming stripped 0 bases from V and 0 bases from J, with 14 bases between. CDR1 SGHRS and CDR2 YFSETQ come from the germline V gene. The CDR3 contains 17 residues. CDR3 DNA sequence: TGCGCCAGCAGCTTGGTCTCACGGAGGGCTAGCACAGATACGCAGTATTTT. Protein sequence: CASSLVSRRASTDTQYF.

This clonotype has a count of ten or more. The chain couples TRBV15 to TRBJ2-3; 8 bases agree with TRBD2. J lost 4 bases, V lost 5 bases, and 5 bases had no gene match. This CDR3 comprises 14 residues. Germline V gives CDR1 LNHNV, CDR2 YYDKDF (reference sequence). In DNA, the CDR3 is TGTGCCACCAGCTTGAACGGGGGGGCAGATACGCAGTATTTT. Protein sequence: CATSLNGGADTQYF.

This clonotype was observed many times. The chain uses TRBV7-9 and TRBJ2-3; 10 nucleotides match TRBD2. Germline-derived CDR1 and CDR2 are SEHNR and FQNEAQ (reference sequence). The CDR3 covers 13 residues. V shed 5 bases and J 12 bases; nucleotides not matched to a gene: 8. CDR3 nucleotides: TGTGCCAGCAGCCTCGGGCTAGCGGGGGTTCAGTATTTT. Protein product: CASSLGLAGVQYF.

The table lists this clonotype with many counts. This sequence joins TRBV5-6 and TRBJ1-3; 9 bases fit TRBD1. J gave up 2 bases and V 1 base, and 4 bases lay outside the gene matches. This CDR3 is built from 16 residues. Germline V lookup: CDR1 SGHDT, CDR2 YYEEEE. CDR3 nucleotide sequence: TGTGCCAGCAGCTTGCCCGGACAGGGGACTGGAAACACCATATATTTT. As protein: CASSLPGQGTGNTIYF.

The chain has TRBV11-2 and TRBJ2-1; weak D call: TRBD2 (6 bases). CDR3 size: 14 residues. From germline, CDR1 is SGHAT and CDR2 FQNNGV. The V and J ends lost 5 bases and 14 bases respectively, with 22 bases between them. CDR3 in amino acids: CASSRAGPANGEFF. For the CDR3, the DNA is TGTGCCAGCAGCCGAGCGGGCCCAGCCAACGGGGAGTTCTTC.

This clonotype was recorded at least ten times. The chain joins TRBV7-2 to TRBJ2-5, with a possible D match to TRBD1 (6 bases). The germline V and J ends were trimmed by 1 base and 5 bases, with 14 bases remaining between them. The CDR3 extends over 15 amino acids. CDR1 is SGHTA and CDR2 is FQGNSA in the germline V gene. The DNA of the CDR3 is TGTGCCAGCAGCTTAGATGGCAGGGGTTGGGAGACCCAGTACTTC. Translation gives CASSLDGRGWETQYF.

This clonotype occurred many times. This chain joins TRBV10-2 and TRBJ2-7, with 8 bases matching TRBD1. The CDR3 runs to 14 residues. Losses at the gene ends were 10 bases for V and 1 base for J; bases not matched to a gene: 9. Germline CDR1 and CDR2: WSHSY and SAAADI. The CDR3 loop is CATEDRVGSYEQYF. The CDR3 DNA is TGCGCCACCGAGGACAGGGTAGGGTCCTACGAGCAGTACTTC.

In its sample, this clonotype was seen many times. The genes are TRBV6-1 and TRBJ2-5; perhaps TRBD1 as D (6 bases). The length of the CDR3 is 14 residues. Germline lookup yields CDR1 MNHNS and CDR2 SASEGT. The germline V and J ends were trimmed by 2 bases and 5 bases, with 12 bases remaining between them. The CDR3 nucleotides are TGTGCCAGCAGTGAAATTTGGGGGCGTGAGACCCAGTACTTC. Translating gives CASSEIWGRETQYF.

This clonotype appeared many times. The chain carries TRBV5-1 and TRBJ2-2; 8 positions agree with TRBD1. This CDR3 contains 16 residues. J lost 1 base, V lost 3 bases, and 5 bases had no gene match. Germline values: CDR1 SGHRS, CDR2 YFSETQ. Here the CDR3 DNA reads TGCGCCAGCAGCTGGGGACAGGCCAGGAACACCGGGGAGCTGTTTTTT. Translated, it gives CASSWGQARNTGELFF.

The rearrangement uses TRBV4-2 and TRBJ2-5, with TRBD2 identical over 15 bases. V lost 1 base, J lost 1 base, and 1 base stayed unmatched. Germline values: CDR1 LGHNA, CDR2 YNFKEQ. The CDR3 length is 17 residues. The chain's CDR3 is CASSQGTSGGAQETQYF. For the CDR3, the DNA is TGTGCCAGCAGCCAAGGGACTAGCGGGGGGGCCCAAGAGACCCAGTACTTC.

This clonotype has a count of ten or more. The genes are TRBV20-1 and TRBJ2-5; 12 nucleotides line up with TRBD2. The CDR3 contains 14 residues. V shed 5 bases, J shed 5 bases, and the junction held 6 bases outside the gene matches. Germline values: CDR1 DFQATT, CDR2 SNEGSKA (reference sequence). The CDR3, as DNA: TGCAGTGCTCCTCAACTAGCGGGGGGTGAGACCCAGTACTTC. This sequence encodes CSAPQLAGGETQYF.

This clonotype showed up many times. The chain has TRBV4-1 and TRBJ2-4; 7 bases match TRBD2. The J segment lost 8 bases and the V segment lost 0 bases, leaving 4 bases of the junction unmatched. The CDR3 is made up of 14 amino acids. Germline lookup yields CDR1 MGHRA and CDR2 YSYEKL. The CDR3 DNA sequence: TGCGCCAGCAGCCAAGATGAGGGAGGGTACATTCAGTACTTC. The encoded protein is CASSQDEGGYIQYF.

This clonotype was counted at least ten times. The gene calls are TRBV6-1 and TRBJ1-2, with 8 bases identical to TRBD1. The CDR3 is 13 amino acids. The germline V gene has CDR1 MNHNS and CDR2 SASEGT. Unmatched junction bases numbered 9, after V lost 7 bases and J lost 8 bases. The CDR3 DNA reads TGTGCCAGCACCCCGACAGGGGAGAGGGGCTACACCTTC. Residues: CASTPTGERGYTF.

The J gene is TRBJ2-1, the V gene TRBV11-2; D not certain. The CDR3 has 17 residues. Deletions cut 0 bases from V and 2 bases from J, with 14 bases between. Germline-derived CDR1 and CDR2 are SGHAT and FQNNGV. The CDR3 is CASSLDPGLVPYNEQFF. CDR3 DNA sequence: TGTGCCAGCAGCTTAGATCCCGGTCTAGTGCCCTACAATGAGCAGTTCTTC.

This clonotype was picked up many times. The genes are TRBV27 and TRBJ2-1, with D perhaps matching TRBD2 (5 bases). The germline V gene has CDR1 MNHEY and CDR2 SMNVEV (reference sequence). The germline V and J ends were trimmed by 5 bases and 7 bases, with 12 bases remaining between them. The CDR3 is made up of 13 amino acids. CDR3 sequence (DNA): TGTGCCAGCAGTCACCCCTCGGGGAATGAGCAGTTCTTC. Translated: CASSHPSGNEQFF.

CDR3 nucleotides: TGTGCCAGTTATGCAAAGATGAACACTGAAGCTTTCTTT. It codes for CASYAKMNTEAFF. The rearrangement joins TRBV19 to TRBJ1-1; no clear D gene. The V and J ends lost 8 bases and 0 bases respectively, with 10 bases between them. The CDR3 is 13 residues long. CDR1 and CDR2 from the germline V gene are LNHDA and SQIVND (reference sequence).

Ten or more counts support this clonotype. This sequence joins TRBV20-1 and TRBJ2-6; D unclear. Germline V lookup: CDR1 DFQATT, CDR2 SNEGSKA (reference sequence). Trimming stripped 5 bases from V and 2 bases from J, with 10 bases between. The CDR3 has 14 residues. CDR3 sequence reads: CSASRNPGANVLTF. DNA of the CDR3: TGCAGTGCTTCCCGAAATCCTGGGGCCAACGTCCTGACTTTC.

This chain joins TRBV15 and TRBJ1-2; unclear D gene. The CDR3 has 16 amino acids. Trimming pared 0 bases from V and 5 bases from J, leaving 16 bases between. Germline CDR1 reads LNHNV; CDR2 reads YYDKDF (reference sequence). The CDR3 here is CATSRDQGSKVYGYTF. CDR3 nucleotides: TGTGCCACCAGCAGAGATCAAGGGAGCAAGGTATATGGCTACACCTTC. The complete variable domain, with remaining parts taken from reference TRBV15 and TRBJ1-2, reads DAMVIQNPRYQVTQFGKPVTLSCSQTLNHNVMYWYQQKSSQAPKLLFHYYDKDFNNEADTPDNFQSRRPNTSFCFLDIRSPGLGDTAMYLCATSRDQGSKVYGYTFGSGTRLTVV.

This clonotype was seen at least ten times. The rearrangement uses TRBV19 and TRBJ1-1, with D maybe TRBD1 (5 bases). The germline V and J ends were trimmed by 1 base and 1 base, with 10 bases remaining between them. This CDR3 has 15 amino acids. From germline, CDR1 is LNHDA and CDR2 SQIVND (reference sequence). The CDR3 coding sequence is TGTGCCAGTAGTATAGGTTTTGGGGCGAACACTGAAGCTTTCTTT. Translating it yields CASSIGFGANTEAFF. The full variable domain, its missing parts supplied by reference TRBV19 and TRBJ1-1, is DGGITQSPKYLFRKEGQNVTLSCEQNLNHDAMYWYRQDPGQGLRLIYYSQIVNDFQKGDIAEGYSVSREKKESFPLTVTSAQKNPTAFYLCASSIGFGANTEAFFGQGTRLTVV.

This chain joins TRBV7-3 and TRBJ2-5; D call uncertain. The germline V gene has CDR1 SGHTA and CDR2 FQGTGA. This CDR3 region has 14 residues. Trimming removed 5 bases at V and 1 base at J, with 11 bases between. The CDR3 DNA follows: TGTGCCAGCAGCCCCCCCGGCCCCCAAGAGACCCAGTACTTC. Amino acids: CASSPPGPQETQYF.

This chain uses TRBV20-1 with TRBJ1-6; D unresolved. Germline assignment: CDR1 DFQATT and CDR2 SNEGSKA (reference sequence). With 2 bases removed from V and 4 bases from J, the gap between germline ends came to 12 bases. CDR3 length equals 15 residues. The CDR3 loop reads CSARPQTSYNSPLHF. DNA for the CDR3: TGCAGTGCTAGACCGCAGACTTCTTATAATTCACCCCTCCACTTT.